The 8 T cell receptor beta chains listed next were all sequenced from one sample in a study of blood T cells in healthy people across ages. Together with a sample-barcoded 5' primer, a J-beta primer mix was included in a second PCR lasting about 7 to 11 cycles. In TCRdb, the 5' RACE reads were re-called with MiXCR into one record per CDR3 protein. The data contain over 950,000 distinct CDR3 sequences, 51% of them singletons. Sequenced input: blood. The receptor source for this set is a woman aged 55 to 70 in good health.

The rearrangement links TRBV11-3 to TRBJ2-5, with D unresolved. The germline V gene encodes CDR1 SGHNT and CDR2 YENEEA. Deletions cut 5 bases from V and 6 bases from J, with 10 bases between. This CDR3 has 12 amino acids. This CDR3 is CASSLRGKTQYF. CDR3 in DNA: TGTGCCAGCAGCCTACGTGGAAAGACCCAGTACTTC.

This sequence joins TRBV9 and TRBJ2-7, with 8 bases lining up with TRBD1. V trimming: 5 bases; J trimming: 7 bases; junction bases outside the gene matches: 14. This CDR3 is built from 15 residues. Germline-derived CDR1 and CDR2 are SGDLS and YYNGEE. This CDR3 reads CASSLDRGPENEQYF. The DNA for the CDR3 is TGTGCCAGCAGTCTCGACAGGGGTCCTGAAAATGAGCAGTACTTC.

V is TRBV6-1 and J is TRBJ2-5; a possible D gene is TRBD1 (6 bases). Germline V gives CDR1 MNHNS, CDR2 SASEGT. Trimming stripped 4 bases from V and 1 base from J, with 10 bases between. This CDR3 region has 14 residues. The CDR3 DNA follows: TGTGCCAGCAGTGCCTACAGGGTCCAAGAGACCCAGTACTTC. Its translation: CASSAYRVQETQYF.

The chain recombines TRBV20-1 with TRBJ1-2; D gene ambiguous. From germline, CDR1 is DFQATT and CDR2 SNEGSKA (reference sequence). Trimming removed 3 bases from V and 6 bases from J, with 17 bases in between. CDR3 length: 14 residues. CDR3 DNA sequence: TGCAGTGCTAGTGGGATGGGAGGGAAGGATGGCTACACCTTC. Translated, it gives CSASGMGGKDGYTF.

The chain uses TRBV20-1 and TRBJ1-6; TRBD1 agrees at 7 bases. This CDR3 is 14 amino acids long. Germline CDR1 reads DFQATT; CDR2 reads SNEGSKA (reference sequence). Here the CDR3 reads CSADRVIDNSPLHF. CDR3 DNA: TGCAGCGCAGACAGGGTGATTGATAATTCACCCCTCCACTTT.

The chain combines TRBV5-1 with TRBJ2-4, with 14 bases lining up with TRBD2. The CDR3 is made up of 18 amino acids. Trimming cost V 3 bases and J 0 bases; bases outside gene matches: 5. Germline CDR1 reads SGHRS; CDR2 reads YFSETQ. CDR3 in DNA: TGCGCCAGCAGCTGGCCCGGGACTAGCGGGGGAGCCAAAAACATTCAGTACTTC. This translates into CASSWPGTSGGAKNIQYF.

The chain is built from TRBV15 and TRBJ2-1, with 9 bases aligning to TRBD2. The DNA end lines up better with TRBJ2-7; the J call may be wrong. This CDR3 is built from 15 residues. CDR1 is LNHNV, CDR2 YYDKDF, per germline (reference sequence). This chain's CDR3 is CATSALTSGYNEQYF. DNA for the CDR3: TGTGCCACCAGCGCCCTTACTAGCGGGTACAATGAGCAGTACTTC.

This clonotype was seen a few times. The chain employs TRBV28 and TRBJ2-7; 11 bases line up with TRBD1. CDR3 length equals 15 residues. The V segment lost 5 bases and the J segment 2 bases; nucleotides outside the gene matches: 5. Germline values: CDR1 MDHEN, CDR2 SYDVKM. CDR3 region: CASSPDRGPTYEQYF. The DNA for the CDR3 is TGTGCCAGCAGTCCGGACAGGGGGCCTACCTACGAGCAGTACTTC.